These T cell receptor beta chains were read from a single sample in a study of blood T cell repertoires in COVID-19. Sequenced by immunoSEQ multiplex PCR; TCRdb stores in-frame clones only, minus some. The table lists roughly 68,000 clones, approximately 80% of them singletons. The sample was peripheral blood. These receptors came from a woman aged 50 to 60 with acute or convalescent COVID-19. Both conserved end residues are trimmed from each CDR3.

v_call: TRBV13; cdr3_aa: ASSGGTGGDYGYT
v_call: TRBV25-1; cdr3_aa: ASSEAGWYEQY
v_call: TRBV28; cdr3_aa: ASSLERSSSYNEQF
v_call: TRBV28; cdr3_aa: ASNSKNRILQPQH
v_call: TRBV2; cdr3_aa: ASSATGGPYNSPLH
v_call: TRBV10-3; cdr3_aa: AISKSYDQPQH
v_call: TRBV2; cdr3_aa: ASSWARDQPQH
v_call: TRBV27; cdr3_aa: ASRSSGGRNYGYT
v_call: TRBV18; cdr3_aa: ASSGTSGNNEQF
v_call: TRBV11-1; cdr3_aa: ASSLADRVNIQY
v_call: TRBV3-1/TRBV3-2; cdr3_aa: ASSPRQGASYEQY
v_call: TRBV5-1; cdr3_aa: ASSLGTSGGGGTDTQY